The source of this T cell receptor (beta chain) is a study of T cells in localized non-small cell lung cancer. As for this clone: Sequence at one end of the junction differs from germline and may be a read error.

This table comes from immunoSEQ multiplex PCR, and its TCRdb copy is limited to in-frame clones, with some not included. The sample records about 25,000 clones, about 86% being singletons. The length of the CDR3 is 16 residues. The germline V gene has CDR1 SGHKS and CDR2 YYEKEE (reference sequence). Source: peripheral blood, taken before any cancer treatment. This TCR was recovered from a female donor at least 60 years old with stage I lung adenocarcinoma. This chain connects TRBV5-5 to TRBJ1-1; TRBD1 matches at 12 bases. The CDR3 DNA is TGTGCCAGCAGGTTGGGGGACAGGGGGCAGGGCACTGAAGCTTTCTTT. It yields the protein CASRLGDRGQGTEAFF.